What follows is one T cell receptor (beta chain) and its context. What it binds is not known. The PCR used 60 Vbeta and 13 Jbeta primers. Original analysis: Later, an analysis found roughly 80 million unique TCR beta chains, and 8.5 million to 12 million of these were shared. Here immunoSEQ multiplex PCR was the method, and the copy in TCRdb shows in-frame clones only, minus some. V and J calls and clone size are as listed in that table; D and trimming were resolved from the DNA. The repertoire holds roughly 120,000 clones, roughly 80% seen once, with less than 3% in the top ten. The study sampled nominally healthy donors, though unrecorded immune exposures were likely. The data originate from a study of cytomegalovirus exposure and HLA in healthy donors. The study, taken as a whole, reports: Serostatus for CMV was the only available immune exposure information. Later work found that TCR association rates differed between HLA loci; DRB1 had the most and HLA-C the fewest.

In germline, CDR1 is SGHVS, CDR2 FQNEAQ. The CDR3 sequence is 15 residues long. V dropped 4 bases and J dropped 2 bases, with 11 bases sitting between them. Sequencing input: PBMCs. The chain couples TRBV7-8 to TRBJ2-2; the D gene is possibly TRBD2 (6 bases). The clonotype originates from a woman between 35 and 50 years old in good health and CMV-seropositive. Here the CDR3 reads CASSSQGLNTGELFF. Written as DNA, the CDR3 is TGTGCCAGCAGCTCCCAGGGACTTAACACCGGGGAGCTGTTTTTT. The entire variable domain, with the rest obtained from reference TRBV7-8 and TRBJ2-2, is as follows: GAGVSQSPRYKVAKRGQDVALRCDPISGHVSLFWYQQALGQGPEFLTYFQNEAQLDKSGLPSDRFFAERPEGSVSTLKIQRTQQEDSAVYLCASSSQGLNTGELFFGEGSRLTVL.